Below, 27 T cell receptor beta chains from the same sample are listed, as sequenced in a study of CD8 T cells in ankylosing spondylitis. Study-level results: Ankylosing spondylitis blood appeared to be characterized by a TCR beta motif of roughly eight highly homologous variants.

Which antigens these TCRs recognize remains unknown. TCRdb re-called the 5' RACE reads through MiXCR, storing one row per CDR3 protein. The sample holds over 200,000 distinct CDR3 sequences; about 16% are singletons and the top ten take about 44%. The sample was blood, either unsorted or a sorted T cell fraction (not recorded which). These receptors were collected from a male donor with ankylosing spondylitis.

This chain links TRBV20-1 with TRBJ2-7; no reliable D call. The CDR3 contains 13 residues. The germline CDR1 and CDR2 sequences are DFQATT and SNEGSKA (reference sequence). Trimming removed 1 base from V and 0 bases from J, with 7 bases in between. This CDR3 reads CSARGIDSYEQYF. CDR3 nucleotide sequence: TGCAGTGCTAGAGGGATAGACTCCTACGAGCAGTACTTC.

In this sample, this clonotype turned up a few times. The chain is built from TRBV7-9 and TRBJ2-7; 8 bases are a match to TRBD1. Per germline, CDR1 SEHNR and CDR2 FQNEAQ (reference sequence). The length of the CDR3 is 17 residues. V lost 5 bases and J lost 5; bases outside the gene matches: 17. For the CDR3, the DNA is TGTGCCAGCAGCGGAGGGGCCTCGACAGGGGTAATCCACGAGCAGTACTTC. Translating it yields CASSGGASTGVIHEQYF.

This chain connects TRBV7-8 to TRBJ2-7, with D possibly matching TRBD1 (5 bases). CDR1 SGHVS and CDR2 FQNEAQ come from the germline V gene. Trimming cost V 4 bases and J 3 bases, with 19 bases left between them. The CDR3 is made up of 16 amino acids. In DNA, the CDR3 is TGTGCCAGCAGCTCACTAAAATCGACAGAATTCTACGAGCAGTACTTC. It yields the protein CASSSLKSTEFYEQYF.

The chain is built from TRBV7-2 and TRBJ2-7; D remains unclear. The CDR3 has 14 residues. Between the trimmed V and J ends, which lost 2 bases and 3 bases, there was a span of 11 bases. Looked up from germline, CDR1 is SGHTA and CDR2 is FQGNSA. The CDR3 spells CASSLSSENYEQYF. CDR3 nucleotide sequence: TGTGCCAGCAGCTTAAGTTCTGAAAACTACGAGCAGTACTTC.

The chain couples TRBV28 to TRBJ1-1, with 12 bases that match TRBD1. Germline V CDR1 and CDR2: MDHEN, SYDVKM. The CDR3 is 17 amino acids. Trimming at V came to 6 bases and at J to 3 bases, leaving 11 bases not matched to a gene. CDR3 protein: CASSLRGTGGLDTEAFF. The DNA for the CDR3 is TGTGCCAGCAGCCTCCGTGGGACAGGGGGCTTAGACACTGAAGCTTTCTTT.

This clonotype was recorded a few times. This chain's CDR3 is CASSFGTGMNTEAFF. CDR3 sequence (DNA): TGTGCCAGCAGTTTCGGGACGGGGATGAACACTGAAGCTTTCTTT. The chain uses TRBV12-3 or TRBV12-4 and TRBJ1-1; maybe TRBD1 (5 bases). Trimming cost V 3 bases and J 0 bases, with 11 bases left between them. This CDR3 spans 15 amino acids.

The chain carries TRBV7-2 and TRBJ2-3, with D possibly matching TRBD1 (5 bases). The V gene lost 5 bases and the J gene lost 3 bases, with 12 bases spanning the gap. CDR1 is SGHTA and CDR2 is FQGNSA in the germline V gene. The CDR3 is 14 amino acids. As DNA, the CDR3 is TGTGCCAGCAGCCCTTCACAGGAAACAGATACGCAGTATTTT. This gives the protein CASSPSQETDTQYF. Drawing the rest from reference TRBV7-2 and TRBJ2-3, the complete variable domain is GAGVSQSPSNKVTEKGKDVELRCDPISGHTALYWYRQSLGQGLEFLIYFQGNSAPDKSGLPSDRFSAERTGGSVSTLTIQRTQQEDSAVYLCASSPSQETDTQYFGPGTRLTVL.

The chain couples TRBV6-1 to TRBJ1-4, with 8 bases matching TRBD1. The trim removed 6 bases at V and 6 bases at J, leaving 9 bases unmatched. Germline V lookup: CDR1 MNHNS, CDR2 SASEGT. The CDR3 spans 15 residues. CDR3 protein: CASSSSGQAYEKLFF. The CDR3 DNA sequence: TGTGCCAGCAGCTCTTCGGGACAGGCCTATGAAAAACTGTTTTTT.

CDR3 protein: CSVEPYRGREAFF. In DNA form, the CDR3 reads TGCAGCGTTGAACCCTACAGGGGGCGAGAAGCTTTCTTT. The V call is TRBV29-1, the J call TRBJ1-1; 9 bases are shared with TRBD1. With V trimmed by 2 bases and J by 8 bases, 6 bases remained unmatched. The CDR3 sequence is 13 residues long. CDR1 SQVTM and CDR2 ANQGSEA come from the germline V gene.

J is TRBJ2-5 and V is TRBV12-3 or TRBV12-4; 14 bases map to TRBD2. CDR3 size: 16 residues. Losses at the gene ends were 6 bases for V and 2 bases for J; bases not matched to a gene: 5. In DNA, the CDR3 is TGTGCCAGCAGCCCGACTAGCGGGGGGGAACAAGAGACCCAGTACTTC. It yields the protein CASSPTSGGEQETQYF.

This clonotype showed up many times. V is TRBV4-3 and J is TRBJ1-4; D unclear. V shed 0 bases and J shed 8 bases, with 16 bases lying between them. Germline CDR1 reads LGHNA; CDR2 reads YSLEER. The CDR3 sequence is 16 residues long. DNA for the CDR3: TGCGCCAGCAGCCAAGACGGGAGTACCGGCGGGGAAAAACTGTTTTTT. Protein: CASSQDGSTGGEKLFF.

V gene TRBV2 combines with J gene TRBJ1-1, with D unresolved. The V gene lost 7 bases and the J gene lost 3 bases, with 6 bases spanning the gap. The CDR3 spans 11 residues. Germline V gene data show CDR1 as SNHLY and CDR2 as FYNNEI. The CDR3, as DNA: TGTGCCAGCATGGTGGACACTGAAGCTTTCTTT. Its protein product is CASMVDTEAFF.

This clonotype came up a few times. The chain couples TRBV5-1 to TRBJ1-6; D not resolved. Between the trimmed V and J ends, which lost 4 bases and 5 bases, there was a span of 13 bases. CDR3 size: 15 residues. Germline V gene sequence: CDR1 SGHRS, CDR2 YFSETQ. DNA for the CDR3: TGCGCCAGCAGCCCCGACCTTGGGGATAATTCACCCCTCCACTTT. Translation gives CASSPDLGDNSPLHF.

This clonotype was counted a few times. The genes are TRBV20-1 and TRBJ2-1; 7 bases fit TRBD2. Germline loops: CDR1 DFQATT, CDR2 SNEGSKA (reference sequence). The V segment lost 1 base and the J segment 3 bases; nucleotides outside the gene matches: 12. The CDR3 has 17 residues. The CDR3 protein is CSARAPNRDYRYNEQFF. In DNA form, the CDR3 reads TGCAGTGCTAGAGCCCCAAACCGGGACTATCGCTACAATGAGCAGTTCTTC.

The chain employs TRBV29-1 and TRBJ2-7; 9 nucleotides align to TRBD1. V gave up 0 bases and J gave up 2 bases; unmatched junction bases: 5. Germline V gene lookup returns CDR1 SQVTM and CDR2 ANQGSEA. The CDR3 has 15 amino acids. In DNA, the CDR3 is TGCAGCGTTGAAGATGGGGACAGGGACCCCTACGAGCAGTACTTC. Translated: CSVEDGDRDPYEQYF.

The V call is TRBV28, the J call TRBJ2-2; 8 nucleotides align to TRBD2. Per germline, CDR1 MDHEN and CDR2 SYDVKM. V dropped 5 bases and J dropped 1; count of bases not matched to a gene: 18. The CDR3 loop spans 20 amino acids. In DNA, the CDR3 is TGTGCCAGCAGTGTTCGGCAGCGGGAGTCCTTCGACCTGAACACCGGGGAGCTGTTTTTT. Translation: CASSVRQRESFDLNTGELFF.

The J gene is TRBJ2-1, the V gene TRBV7-9; TRBD1 agrees at 9 bases. This CDR3 is built from 15 residues. The V segment lost 3 bases and the J segment 4 bases; nucleotides outside the gene matches: 4. CDR1 and CDR2 from the germline V gene are SEHNR and FQNEAQ (reference sequence). CDR3 loop: CASSLGTGIYNEQFF. CDR3 in DNA: TGTGCCAGCAGCTTGGGGACAGGGATATACAATGAGCAGTTCTTC.

V gene TRBV7-2 combines with J gene TRBJ1-2; 10 bases agree with TRBD1. With 5 bases clipped from V and 8 bases from J, the junction kept 11 bases outside the gene matches. The CDR3 totals 15 residues. Germline V gene sequence: CDR1 SGHTA, CDR2 FQGNSA. This chain's CDR3 is CASSGPDRGTQGYTF. The CDR3 DNA reads as TGTGCCAGCAGCGGCCCGGACAGGGGGACGCAGGGCTACACCTTC.

Only a few counts were recorded for this clonotype. The chain combines TRBV3-1 with TRBJ1-4; the D gene is possibly TRBD1 (5 bases). The V end lost 0 bases, the J end lost 6 bases, and 11 bases lay between the germline ends. The CDR3 runs 15 residues. Per germline, CDR1 LGHDT and CDR2 YNNKEL (reference sequence). The CDR3 here is CASSQETGVDEKLFF. The CDR3 DNA follows: TGTGCCAGCAGCCAAGAAACGGGGGTTGATGAAAAACTGTTTTTT. Full variable domain (rest looked up from reference TRBV3-1 and TRBJ1-4): DTAVSQTPKYLVTQMGNDKSIKCEQNLGHDTMYWYKQDSKKFLKIMFSYNNKELIINETVPNRFSPKSPDKAHLNLHINSLELGDSAVYFCASSQETGVDEKLFFGSGTQLSVL.

The rearrangement uses TRBV6-4 and TRBJ2-1, with D maybe TRBD1 (7 bases). Germline V gives CDR1 MRHNA, CDR2 SNTAGT. The CDR3 is 21 amino acids. Trimming shortened V by 6 bases and J by 0 bases, and 30 bases separated the two germline ends. As DNA, the CDR3 is TGTGCCAGCAGCCTAGACAGGGCTAGGGAGGATAGCGGTCCCTCCTACAATGAGCAGTTCTTC. Residues: CASSLDRAREDSGPSYNEQFF.

This rearrangement joins TRBV7-9 to TRBJ2-5; D is unresolved. Trimming cost V 4 bases and J 4 bases, with 19 bases left between them. Germline lookup yields CDR1 SEHNR and CDR2 FQNEAQ (reference sequence). The CDR3 loop spans 16 amino acids. The CDR3 sequence is CASSYSDPATRETQYF. CDR3 nucleotide sequence: TGTGCCAGCAGCTACAGCGATCCCGCGACGCGAGAGACCCAGTACTTC.

V and J are TRBV7-6 and TRBJ2-3; D may be TRBD1 (5 bases). There are 15 residues in the CDR3. The V gene's germline CDR1 is SGHVS and CDR2 FNYEAQ. V was cut by 4 bases and J by 0 bases, with 11 bases left in between. CDR3 loop: CASSYRQTSTDTQYF. CDR3 nucleotide sequence: TGTGCCAGCAGCTATAGACAGACTAGCACAGATACGCAGTATTTT.

The table lists this clonotype with a few counts. This rearrangement joins TRBV6-2 or TRBV6-3 to TRBJ1-5; the match to TRBD1 covers 8 bases. The CDR3 has 16 residues. CDR1 is MNHEY, CDR2 SVGEGT, per germline. After removal of 4 bases from V and 4 bases from J, the junction contained 9 bases not matched to a gene. CDR3 coding DNA: TGTGCCAGCAGTTTCCCGTTAAACAGGGGGAATCAGCCCCAGCATTTT. It specifies CASSFPLNRGNQPQHF.

The rearrangement uses TRBV14 and TRBJ2-7; 9 bases match TRBD1. This CDR3 is 14 amino acids long. J was trimmed by 4 bases and V by 1 base; bases with no gene match: 2. Germline V gives CDR1 SGHDN, CDR2 FVKESK. CDR3 sequence reads: CASSQVGQGYEQYF. The CDR3 DNA sequence: TGTGCCAGCAGCCAAGTGGGACAGGGTTACGAGCAGTACTTC.

This clonotype was picked up a small number of times. This chain uses TRBV7-2 with TRBJ2-2; 7 nucleotides agree with TRBD2. V dropped 0 bases and J dropped 7; count of bases not matched to a gene: 8. The CDR3 loop spans 16 amino acids. Germline CDR1 SGHTA, CDR2 FQGNSA. The CDR3, as DNA: TGTGCCAGCAGCTTAGCGCTCGGGCTAGCGGTCGGGGAGCTGTTTTTT. As protein: CASSLALGLAVGELFF.

This clonotype was detected only a few times. This rearrangement joins TRBV12-3 or TRBV12-4 to TRBJ1-6; 10 bases map to TRBD1. This CDR3 comprises 14 residues. Trimming removed 1 base from V and 10 bases from J; junction bases left unmatched: 1. DNA for the CDR3: TGTGCCAGCAGTTTAGGACAGGGGGCCTCACCCCTCCACTTT. Translating gives CASSLGQGASPLHF.

This clonotype came up a few times. The gene calls are TRBV7-6 and TRBJ2-1; 8 nucleotides match TRBD2. CDR3 length: 15 residues. With V trimmed by 0 bases and J by 8 bases, 6 bases remained unmatched. CDR1 and CDR2 (germline): SGHVS, FNYEAQ. This CDR3 is CASSLAPGLDHEQFF. DNA of the CDR3: TGTGCCAGCAGCTTAGCCCCGGGACTAGACCATGAGCAGTTCTTC. The whole variable domain, filled in from reference TRBV7-6 and TRBJ2-1, reads GAGVSQSPRYKVTKRGQDVALRCDPISGHVSLYWYRQALGQGPEFLTYFNYEAQQDKSGLPNDRFSAERPEGSISTLTIQRTEQRDSAMYRCASSLAPGLDHEQFFGPGTRLTVL.